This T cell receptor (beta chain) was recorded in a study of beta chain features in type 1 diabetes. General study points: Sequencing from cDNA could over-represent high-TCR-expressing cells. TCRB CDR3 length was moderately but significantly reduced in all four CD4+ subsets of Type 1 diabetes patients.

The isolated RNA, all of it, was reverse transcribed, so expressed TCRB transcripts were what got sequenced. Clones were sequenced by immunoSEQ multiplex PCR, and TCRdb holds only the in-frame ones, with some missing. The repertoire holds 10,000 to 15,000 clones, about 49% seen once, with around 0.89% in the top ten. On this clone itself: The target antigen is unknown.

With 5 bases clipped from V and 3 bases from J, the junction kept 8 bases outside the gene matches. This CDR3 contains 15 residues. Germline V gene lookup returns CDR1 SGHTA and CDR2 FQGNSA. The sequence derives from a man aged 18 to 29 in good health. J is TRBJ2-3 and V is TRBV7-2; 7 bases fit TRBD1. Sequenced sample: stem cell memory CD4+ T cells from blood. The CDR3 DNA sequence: TGTGCCAGCAGCAGGGGACAGATCTTAACAGATACGCAGTATTTT. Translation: CASSRGQILTDTQYF.